The entry below describes one T cell receptor (beta chain). Looked up from germline, CDR1 is MGHRA and CDR2 is YSYEKL. The J segment lost 3 bases and the V segment lost 7 bases, leaving 13 bases of the junction unmatched. This CDR3 has 18 amino acids. This entry is derived from a study of blood T cell repertoires in COVID-19. Here immunoSEQ multiplex PCR was the method, and the copy in TCRdb shows in-frame clones only, minus some. The table has about 100,000 clones, roughly nine tenths seen once; the top ten hold roughly 5.5%. The chain carries TRBV4-1 and TRBJ2-1; 12 bases align to TRBD2. The receptor was isolated from a human donor in a cohort sampled during active COVID-19. The sequencing sample was made of peripheral blood. The CDR3 sequence is CASTSNVRLAGDYNEQFF. The CDR3 nucleotides are TGCGCCAGCACTTCCAACGTGCGACTAGCGGGGGACTACAATGAGCAGTTCTTC.